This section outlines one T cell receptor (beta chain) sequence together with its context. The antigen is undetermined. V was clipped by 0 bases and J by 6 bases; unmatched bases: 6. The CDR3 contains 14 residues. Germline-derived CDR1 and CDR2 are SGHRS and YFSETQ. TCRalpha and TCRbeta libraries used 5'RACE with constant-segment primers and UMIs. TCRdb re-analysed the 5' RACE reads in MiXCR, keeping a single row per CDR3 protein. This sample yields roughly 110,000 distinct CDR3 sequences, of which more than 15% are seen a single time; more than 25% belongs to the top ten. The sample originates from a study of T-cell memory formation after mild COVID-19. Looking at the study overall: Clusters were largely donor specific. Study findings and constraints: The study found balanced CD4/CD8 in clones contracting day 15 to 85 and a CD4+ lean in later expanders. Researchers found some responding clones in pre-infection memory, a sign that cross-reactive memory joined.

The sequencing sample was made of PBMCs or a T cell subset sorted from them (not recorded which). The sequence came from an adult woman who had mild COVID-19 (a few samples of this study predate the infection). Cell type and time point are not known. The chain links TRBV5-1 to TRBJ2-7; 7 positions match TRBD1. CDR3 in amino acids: CASSLGVRGSEQYF. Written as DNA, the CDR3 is TGCGCCAGCAGCTTGGGGGTCAGGGGGAGCGAGCAGTACTTC.